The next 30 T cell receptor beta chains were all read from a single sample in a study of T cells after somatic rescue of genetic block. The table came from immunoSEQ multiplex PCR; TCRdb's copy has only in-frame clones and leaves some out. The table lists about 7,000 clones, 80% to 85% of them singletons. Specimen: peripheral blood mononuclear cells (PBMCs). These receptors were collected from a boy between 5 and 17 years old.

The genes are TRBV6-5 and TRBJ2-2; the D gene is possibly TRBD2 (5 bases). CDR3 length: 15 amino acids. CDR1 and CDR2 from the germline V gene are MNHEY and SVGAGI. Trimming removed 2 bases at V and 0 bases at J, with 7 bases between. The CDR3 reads CASSYEAANTGELFF. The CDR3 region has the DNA TGTGCCAGCAGTTACGAAGCGGCGAACACCGGGGAGCTGTTTTTT.

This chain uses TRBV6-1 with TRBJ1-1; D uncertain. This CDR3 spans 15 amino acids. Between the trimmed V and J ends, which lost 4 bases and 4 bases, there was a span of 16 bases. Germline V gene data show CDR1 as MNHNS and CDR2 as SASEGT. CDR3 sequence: CASSVKPVGFTEAFF. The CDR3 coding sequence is TGTGCCAGCAGTGTAAAACCGGTGGGATTCACTGAAGCTTTCTTT.

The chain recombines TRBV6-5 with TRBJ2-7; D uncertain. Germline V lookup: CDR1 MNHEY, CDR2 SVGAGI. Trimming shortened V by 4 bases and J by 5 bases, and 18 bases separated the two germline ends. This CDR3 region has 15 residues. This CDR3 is CASSSVTPHLDEQYF. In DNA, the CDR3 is TGTGCCAGCAGTTCCGTGACGCCCCATCTAGACGAGCAGTACTTC.

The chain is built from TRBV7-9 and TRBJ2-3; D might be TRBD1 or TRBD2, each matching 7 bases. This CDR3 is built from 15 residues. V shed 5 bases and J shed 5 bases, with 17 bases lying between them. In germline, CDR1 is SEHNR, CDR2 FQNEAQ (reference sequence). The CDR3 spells CASSNGQGGLDTQYF. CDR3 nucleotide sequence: TGTGCCAGCAGCAACGGCCAGGGGGGGCTAGATACGCAGTATTTT.

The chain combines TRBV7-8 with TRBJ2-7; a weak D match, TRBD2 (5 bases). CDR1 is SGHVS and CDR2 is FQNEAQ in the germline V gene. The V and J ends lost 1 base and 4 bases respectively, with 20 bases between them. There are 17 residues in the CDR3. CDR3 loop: CASSLDGLSSSGYEQYF. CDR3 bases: TGTGCCAGCAGCTTAGACGGGTTGTCTAGCTCTGGGTACGAGCAGTACTTC.

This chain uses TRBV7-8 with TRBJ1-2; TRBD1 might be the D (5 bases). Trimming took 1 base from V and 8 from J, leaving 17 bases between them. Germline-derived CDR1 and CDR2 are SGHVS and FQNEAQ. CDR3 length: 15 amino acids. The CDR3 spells CASSLESRPYRGYTF. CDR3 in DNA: TGTGCCAGCAGCTTAGAATCTAGGCCTTACAGGGGCTACACCTTC.

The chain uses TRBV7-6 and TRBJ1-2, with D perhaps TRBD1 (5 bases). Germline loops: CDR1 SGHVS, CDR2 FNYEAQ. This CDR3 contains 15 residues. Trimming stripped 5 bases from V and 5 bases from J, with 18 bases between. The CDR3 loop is CASSTSGMEGYGYTF. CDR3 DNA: TGTGCCAGCAGCACCTCAGGGATGGAAGGGTATGGCTACACCTTC.

The CDR3 protein is CASSLRTGASTDTQYF. CDR3 nucleotide sequence: TGCGCCAGCAGCCTTCGGACAGGGGCTAGCACAGATACGCAGTATTTT. The J gene is TRBJ2-3, the V gene TRBV4-3; 9 bases are a match to TRBD1. The trim removed 4 bases at V and 0 bases at J, leaving 5 bases unmatched. In germline, CDR1 is LGHNA, CDR2 YSLEER. This CDR3 is 16 amino acids long.

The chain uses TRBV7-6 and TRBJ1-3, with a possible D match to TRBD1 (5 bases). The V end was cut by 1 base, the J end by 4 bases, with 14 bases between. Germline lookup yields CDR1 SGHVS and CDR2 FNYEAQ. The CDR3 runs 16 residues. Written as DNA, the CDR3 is TGTGCCAGCAGCTTAGTGGGGCAGGGAGAAGGAAACACCATATATTTT. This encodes CASSLVGQGEGNTIYF. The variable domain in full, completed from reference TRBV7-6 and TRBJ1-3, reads GAGVSQSPRYKVTKRGQDVALRCDPISGHVSLYWYRQALGQGPEFLTYFNYEAQQDKSGLPNDRFSAERPEGSISTLTIQRTEQRDSAMYRCASSLVGQGEGNTIYFGEGSWLTVV.

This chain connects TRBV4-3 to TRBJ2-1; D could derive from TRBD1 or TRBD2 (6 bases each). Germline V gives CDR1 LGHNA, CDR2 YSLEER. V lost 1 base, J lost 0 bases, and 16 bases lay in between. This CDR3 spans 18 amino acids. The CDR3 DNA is TGCGCCAGCAGCCAAGTACCGGGGGCACTGAGCTCCTACAATGAGCAGTTCTTC. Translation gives CASSQVPGALSSYNEQFF.

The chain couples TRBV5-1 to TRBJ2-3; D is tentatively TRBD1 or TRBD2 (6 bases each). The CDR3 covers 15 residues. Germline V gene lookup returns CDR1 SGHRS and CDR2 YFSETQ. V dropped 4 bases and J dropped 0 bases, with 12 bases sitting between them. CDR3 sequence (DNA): TGCGCCAGCAGCCCCGGGGGCGGGAGCACAGATACGCAGTATTTT. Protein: CASSPGGGSTDTQYF.

The CDR3 reads CASSVGSGQYYEQYF. The CDR3 bases are TGTGCCAGCAGCGTGGGCAGCGGGCAGTACTACGAGCAGTACTTC. V is TRBV9 and J is TRBJ2-7; D perhaps matches TRBD2 (6 bases). Deletions cut 2 bases from V and 3 bases from J, with 15 bases between. Germline loops: CDR1 SGDLS, CDR2 YYNGEE. The CDR3 totals 15 residues.

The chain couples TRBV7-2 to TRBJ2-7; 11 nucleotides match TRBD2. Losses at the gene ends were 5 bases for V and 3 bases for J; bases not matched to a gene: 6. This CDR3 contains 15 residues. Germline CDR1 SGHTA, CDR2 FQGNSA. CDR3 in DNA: TGTGCCAGCAGCATGACTAGCGGGACAAACTACGAGCAGTACTTC. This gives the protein CASSMTSGTNYEQYF.

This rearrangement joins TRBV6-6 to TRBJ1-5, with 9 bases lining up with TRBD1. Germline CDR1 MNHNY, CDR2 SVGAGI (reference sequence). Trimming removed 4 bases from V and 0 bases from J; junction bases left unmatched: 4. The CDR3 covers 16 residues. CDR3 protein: CASSSIQGASNQPQHF. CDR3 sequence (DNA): TGTGCCAGCAGTTCCATACAGGGGGCTAGCAATCAGCCCCAGCATTTT.

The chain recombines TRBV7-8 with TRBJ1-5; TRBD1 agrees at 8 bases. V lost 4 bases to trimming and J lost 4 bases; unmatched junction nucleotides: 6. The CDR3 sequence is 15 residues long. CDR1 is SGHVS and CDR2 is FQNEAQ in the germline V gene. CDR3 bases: TGTGCCAGCAGCTGGGGGACAGGCAGGAATCAGCCCCAGCATTTT. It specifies CASSWGTGRNQPQHF.

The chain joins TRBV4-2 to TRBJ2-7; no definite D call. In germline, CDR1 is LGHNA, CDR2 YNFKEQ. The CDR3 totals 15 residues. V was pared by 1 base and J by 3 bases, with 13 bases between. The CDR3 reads CASSQGVGLSYEQYF. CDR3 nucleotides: TGTGCCAGCAGCCAAGGAGTGGGCTTAAGCTACGAGCAGTACTTC.

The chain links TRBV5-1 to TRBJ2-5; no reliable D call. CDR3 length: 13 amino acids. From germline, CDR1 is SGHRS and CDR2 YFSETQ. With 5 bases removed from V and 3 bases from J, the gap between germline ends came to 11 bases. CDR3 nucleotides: TGCGCCAGCAGACGTCTCCCTGAAGAGACCCAGTACTTC. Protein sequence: CASRRLPEETQYF.

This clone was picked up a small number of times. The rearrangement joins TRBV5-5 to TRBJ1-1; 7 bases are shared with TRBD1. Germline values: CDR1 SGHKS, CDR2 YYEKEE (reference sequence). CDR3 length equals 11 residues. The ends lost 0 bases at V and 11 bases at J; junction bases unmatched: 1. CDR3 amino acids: CASSLARGAFF. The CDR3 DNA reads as TGTGCCAGCAGCTTGGCCAGGGGGGCTTTCTTT.

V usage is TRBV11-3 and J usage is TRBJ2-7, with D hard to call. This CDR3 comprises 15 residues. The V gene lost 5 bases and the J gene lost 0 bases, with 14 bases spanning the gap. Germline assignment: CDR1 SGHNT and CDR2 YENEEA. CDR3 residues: CASSPGPVSSYEQYF. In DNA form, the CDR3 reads TGTGCCAGCAGCCCTGGACCGGTCTCCTCCTACGAGCAGTACTTC. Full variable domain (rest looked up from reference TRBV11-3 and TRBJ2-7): EAGVVQSPRYKIIEKKQPVAFWCNPISGHNTLYWYLQNLGQGPELLIRYENEEAVDDSQLPKDRFSAERLKGVDSTLKIQPAELGDSAVYLCASSPGPVSSYEQYFGPGTRLTVT.

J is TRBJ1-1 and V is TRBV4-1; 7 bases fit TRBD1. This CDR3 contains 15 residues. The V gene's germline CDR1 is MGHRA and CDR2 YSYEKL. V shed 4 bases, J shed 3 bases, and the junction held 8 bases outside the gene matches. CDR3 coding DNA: TGCGCCAGCAGCCCCGAGGGCAGGGGGGACACTGAAGCTTTCTTT. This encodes CASSPEGRGDTEAFF.

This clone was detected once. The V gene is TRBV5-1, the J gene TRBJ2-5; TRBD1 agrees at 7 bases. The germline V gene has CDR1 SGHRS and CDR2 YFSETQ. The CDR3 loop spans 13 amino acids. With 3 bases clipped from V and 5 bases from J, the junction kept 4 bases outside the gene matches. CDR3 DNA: TGCGCCAGCAGCTCAGGGGGACGGGAGACCCAGTACTTC. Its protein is CASSSGGRETQYF.

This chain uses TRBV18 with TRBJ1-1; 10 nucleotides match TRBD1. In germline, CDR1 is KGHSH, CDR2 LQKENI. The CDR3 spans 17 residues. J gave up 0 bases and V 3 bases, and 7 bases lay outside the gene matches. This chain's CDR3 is CASSPPGTGALNTEAFF. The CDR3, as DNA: TGTGCCAGCTCACCTCCCGGGACAGGGGCCCTGAACACTGAAGCTTTCTTT.

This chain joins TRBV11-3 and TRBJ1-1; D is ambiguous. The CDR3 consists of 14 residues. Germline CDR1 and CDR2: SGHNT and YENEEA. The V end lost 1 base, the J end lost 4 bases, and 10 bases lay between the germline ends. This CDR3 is CASSLGTGATEAFF. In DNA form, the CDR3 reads TGTGCCAGCAGCTTAGGGACTGGAGCCACTGAAGCTTTCTTT.

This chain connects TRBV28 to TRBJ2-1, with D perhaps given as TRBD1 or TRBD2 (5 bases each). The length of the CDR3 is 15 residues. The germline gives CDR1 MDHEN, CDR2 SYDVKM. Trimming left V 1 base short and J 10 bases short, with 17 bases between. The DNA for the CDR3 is TGTGCCAGCAGTTTATTTGGTGGAACTAGGGACGAGCAGTTCTTC. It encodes CASSLFGGTRDEQFF.

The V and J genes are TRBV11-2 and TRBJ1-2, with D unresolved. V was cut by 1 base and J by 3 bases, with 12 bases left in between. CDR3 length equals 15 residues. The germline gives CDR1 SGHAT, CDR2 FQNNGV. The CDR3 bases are TGTGCCAGCAGCTTAGGGGGAGGTTCAGACTATGGCTACACCTTC. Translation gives CASSLGGGSDYGYTF.

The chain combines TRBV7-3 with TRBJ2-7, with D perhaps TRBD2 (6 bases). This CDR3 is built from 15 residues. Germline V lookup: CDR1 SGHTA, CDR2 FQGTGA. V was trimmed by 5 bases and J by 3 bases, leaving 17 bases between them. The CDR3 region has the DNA TGTGCCAGCAGCCTACGGGCGGGACTTCTCTACGAGCAGTACTTC. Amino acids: CASSLRAGLLYEQYF.

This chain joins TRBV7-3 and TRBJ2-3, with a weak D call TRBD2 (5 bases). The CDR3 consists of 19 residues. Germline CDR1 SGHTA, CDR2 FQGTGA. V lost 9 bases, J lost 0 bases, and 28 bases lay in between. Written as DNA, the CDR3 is TGTGCCAGGACGACCCTAGTTGTGGCTAGCCGGACTAGCACAGATACGCAGTATTTT. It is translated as CARTTLVVASRTSTDTQYF.

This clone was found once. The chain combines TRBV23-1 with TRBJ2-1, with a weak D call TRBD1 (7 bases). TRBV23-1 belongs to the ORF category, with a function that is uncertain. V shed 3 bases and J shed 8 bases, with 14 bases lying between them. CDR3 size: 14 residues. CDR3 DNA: TGCGCCAGCAGTCATCCAACAGGGGAGGATGAGCAGTTCTTC. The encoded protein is CASSHPTGEDEQFF.

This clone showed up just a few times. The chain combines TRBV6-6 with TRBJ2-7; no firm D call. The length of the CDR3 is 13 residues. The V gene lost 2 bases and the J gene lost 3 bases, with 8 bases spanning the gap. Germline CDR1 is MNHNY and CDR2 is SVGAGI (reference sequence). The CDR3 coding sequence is TGTGCCAGCAGTTACATGGCTAACTACGAGCAGTACTTC. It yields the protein CASSYMANYEQYF.

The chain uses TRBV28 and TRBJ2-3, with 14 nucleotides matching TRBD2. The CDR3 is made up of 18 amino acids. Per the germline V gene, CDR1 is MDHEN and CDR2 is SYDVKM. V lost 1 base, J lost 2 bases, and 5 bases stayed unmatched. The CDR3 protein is CASSLLAGLAGATDTQYF. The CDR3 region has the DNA TGTGCCAGCAGTTTATTGGCGGGACTAGCGGGAGCCACAGATACGCAGTATTTT.